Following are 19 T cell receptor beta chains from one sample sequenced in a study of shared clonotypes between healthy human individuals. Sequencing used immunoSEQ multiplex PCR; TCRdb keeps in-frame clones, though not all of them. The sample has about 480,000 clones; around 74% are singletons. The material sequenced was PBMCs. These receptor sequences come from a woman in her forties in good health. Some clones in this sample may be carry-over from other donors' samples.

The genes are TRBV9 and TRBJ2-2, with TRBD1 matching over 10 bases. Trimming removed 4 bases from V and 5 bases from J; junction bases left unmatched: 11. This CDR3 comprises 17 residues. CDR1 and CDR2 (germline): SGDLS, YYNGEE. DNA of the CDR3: TGTGCCAGCAGCCCCTATCGTGGGACAGGGGAAACCGGGGAGCTGTTTTTT. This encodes CASSPYRGTGETGELFF.

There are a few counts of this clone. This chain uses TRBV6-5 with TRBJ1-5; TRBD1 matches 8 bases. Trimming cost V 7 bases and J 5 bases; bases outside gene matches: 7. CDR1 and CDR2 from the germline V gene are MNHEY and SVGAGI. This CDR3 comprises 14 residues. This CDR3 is CASTLQGDDQPQHF. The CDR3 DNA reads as TGTGCCAGCACCCTACAGGGGGATGATCAGCCCCAGCATTTT.

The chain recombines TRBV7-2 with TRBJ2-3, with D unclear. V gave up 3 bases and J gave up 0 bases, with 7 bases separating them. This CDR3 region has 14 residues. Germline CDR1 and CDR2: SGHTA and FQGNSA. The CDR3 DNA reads TGTGCCAGCAGCTTTATGGCTAGCACAGATACGCAGTATTTT. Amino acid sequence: CASSFMASTDTQYF.

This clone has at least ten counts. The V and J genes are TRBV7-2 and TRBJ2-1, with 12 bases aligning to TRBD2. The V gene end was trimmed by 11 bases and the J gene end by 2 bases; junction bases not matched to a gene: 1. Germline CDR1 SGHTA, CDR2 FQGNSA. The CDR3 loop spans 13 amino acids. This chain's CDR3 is CASSGRAYNEQFF. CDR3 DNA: TGTGCCTCTAGCGGGAGGGCCTACAATGAGCAGTTCTTC.

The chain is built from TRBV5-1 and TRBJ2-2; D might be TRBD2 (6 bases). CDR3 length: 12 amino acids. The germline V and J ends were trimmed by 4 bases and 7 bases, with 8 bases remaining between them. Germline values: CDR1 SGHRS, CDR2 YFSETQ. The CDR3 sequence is CASSLAHGELFF. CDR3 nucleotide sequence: TGCGCCAGCAGCCTAGCGCACGGGGAGCTGTTTTTT.

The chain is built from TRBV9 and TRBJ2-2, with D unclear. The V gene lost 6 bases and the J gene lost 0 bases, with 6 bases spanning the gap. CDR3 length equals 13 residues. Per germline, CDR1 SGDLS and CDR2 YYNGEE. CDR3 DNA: TGTGCCAGCACTAGAACGAACACCGGGGAGCTGTTTTTT. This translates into CASTRTNTGELFF.

The CDR3 DNA reads as TGTGCCAGCAACCCAGGGTTTGGAGTCGGCTCCTACAATGAGCAGTTCTTC. This sequence encodes CASNPGFGVGSYNEQFF. The genes are TRBV28 and TRBJ2-1, with D possibly being TRBD1 (5 bases). CDR3 length: 17 amino acids. Germline V gene data show CDR1 as MDHEN and CDR2 as SYDVKM. The V and J ends lost 7 bases and 0 bases respectively, with 19 bases between them.

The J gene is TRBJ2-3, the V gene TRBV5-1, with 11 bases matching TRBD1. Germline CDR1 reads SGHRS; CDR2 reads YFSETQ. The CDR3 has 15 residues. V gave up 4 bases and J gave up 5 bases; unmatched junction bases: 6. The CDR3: CASSPGQGAKDTQYF. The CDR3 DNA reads TGCGCCAGCAGCCCCGGACAGGGGGCGAAAGATACGCAGTATTTT.

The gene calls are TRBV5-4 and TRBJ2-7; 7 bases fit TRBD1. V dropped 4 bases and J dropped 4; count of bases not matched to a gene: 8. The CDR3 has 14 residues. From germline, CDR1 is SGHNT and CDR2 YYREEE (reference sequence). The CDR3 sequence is CASSRPGQLYEQYF. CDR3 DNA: TGTGCCAGCAGCCGGCCGGGACAGTTATACGAGCAGTACTTC.

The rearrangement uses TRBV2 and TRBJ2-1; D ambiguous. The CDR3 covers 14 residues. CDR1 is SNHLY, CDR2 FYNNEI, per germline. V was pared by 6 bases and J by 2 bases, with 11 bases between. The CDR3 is CASRINTPYNEQFF. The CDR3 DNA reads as TGTGCCAGCAGGATCAATACCCCCTACAATGAGCAGTTCTTC.

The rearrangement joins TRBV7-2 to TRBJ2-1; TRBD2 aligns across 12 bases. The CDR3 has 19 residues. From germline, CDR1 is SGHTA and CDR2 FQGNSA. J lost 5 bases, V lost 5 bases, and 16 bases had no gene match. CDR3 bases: TGTGCCAGCAGCCCGACAGGGACTAGCGGGTCGGAGCGCAACAATGAGCAGTTCTTC. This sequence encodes CASSPTGTSGSERNNEQFF.

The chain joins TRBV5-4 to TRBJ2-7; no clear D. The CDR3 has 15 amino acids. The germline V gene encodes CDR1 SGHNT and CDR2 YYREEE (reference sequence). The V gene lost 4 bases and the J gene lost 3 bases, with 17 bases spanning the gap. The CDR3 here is CASSLTEVAGYEQYF. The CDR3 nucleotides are TGTGCCAGCAGCCTCACTGAGGTGGCAGGCTACGAGCAGTACTTC.

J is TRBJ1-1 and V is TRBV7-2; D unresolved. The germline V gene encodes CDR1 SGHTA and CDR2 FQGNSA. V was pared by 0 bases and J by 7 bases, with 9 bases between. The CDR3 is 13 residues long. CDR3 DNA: TGTGCCAGCAGCTTAGCGCTATGGGTTGAAGCTTTCTTT. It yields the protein CASSLALWVEAFF.

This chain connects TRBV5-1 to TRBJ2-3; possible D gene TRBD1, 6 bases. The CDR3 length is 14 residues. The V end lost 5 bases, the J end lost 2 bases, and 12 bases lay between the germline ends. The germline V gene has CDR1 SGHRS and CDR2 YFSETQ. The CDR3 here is CASSSGTLTDTQYF. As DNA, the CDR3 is TGCGCCAGCAGTTCCGGGACACTCACAGATACGCAGTATTTT.

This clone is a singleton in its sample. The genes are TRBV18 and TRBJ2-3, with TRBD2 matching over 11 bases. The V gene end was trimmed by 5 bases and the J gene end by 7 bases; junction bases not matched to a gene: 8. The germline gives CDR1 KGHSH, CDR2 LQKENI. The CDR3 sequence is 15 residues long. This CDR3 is CASSDGTSGLYTQYF. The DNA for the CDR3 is TGTGCCAGCTCAGACGGGACTAGCGGATTGTATACGCAGTATTTT.

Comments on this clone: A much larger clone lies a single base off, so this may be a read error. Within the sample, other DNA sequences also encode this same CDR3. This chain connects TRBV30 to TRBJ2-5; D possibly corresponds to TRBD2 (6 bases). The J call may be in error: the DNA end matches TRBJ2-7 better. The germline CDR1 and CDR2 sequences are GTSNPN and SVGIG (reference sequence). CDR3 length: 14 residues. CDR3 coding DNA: TGTGCCTGGAGTGTACCCGGGGGAGGCTACGAGCAGTACTTC. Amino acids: CAWSVPGGGYEQYF.

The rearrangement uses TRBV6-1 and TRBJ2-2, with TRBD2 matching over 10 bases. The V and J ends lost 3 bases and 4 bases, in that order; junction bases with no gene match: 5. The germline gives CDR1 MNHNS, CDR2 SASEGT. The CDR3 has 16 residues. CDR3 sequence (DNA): TGTGCCAGCAGTGATCCGAGCGGGAGGGGCACCGGGGAGCTGTTTTTT. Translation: CASSDPSGRGTGELFF.

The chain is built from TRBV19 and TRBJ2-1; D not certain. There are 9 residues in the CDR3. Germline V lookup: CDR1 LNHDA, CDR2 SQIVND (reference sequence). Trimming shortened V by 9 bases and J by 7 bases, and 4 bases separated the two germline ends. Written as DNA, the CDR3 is TGTGCCAGGGGGAATGAGCAGTTCTTC. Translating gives CARGNEQFF.

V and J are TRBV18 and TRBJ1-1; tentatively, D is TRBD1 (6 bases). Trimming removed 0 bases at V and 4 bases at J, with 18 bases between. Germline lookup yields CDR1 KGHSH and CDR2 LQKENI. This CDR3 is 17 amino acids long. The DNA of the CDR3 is TGTGCCAGCTCACCACCACAAACAGGGAGGGGACGCACTGAAGCTTTCTTT. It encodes CASSPPQTGRGRTEAFF.